A selection of T cell receptor beta chains follows, all from one sample in a study of cytomegalovirus exposure and HLA in healthy donors. TCRdb keeps only in-frame clones here, not all; method: immunoSEQ multiplex PCR. The sample contains roughly 130,000 clones, around 69% of which appear only once. The sample comprised PBMCs. The receptors here all came from a middle-aged woman in good health and CMV-seropositive. The CDR3 runs from the conserved cysteine through the conserved F or W. A D gene is named only where the DNA matches it firmly. Clone sizes are given selectively: once, few, many, or a class where the clone is expanded.

D: NA; size: few; V: TRBV15; J: TRBJ1-2; DNA: TGTGCCACCAGCAGAGATCGTGAGGGCTCTGCCTATGGCTACACCTTC; CDR3: CATSRDREGSAYGYTF
D: NA; size: few; V: TRBV18; J: TRBJ2-7; DNA: TGTGCCAGCTCAGCCGGAGGCCCCTACGAGCAGTACTTC; CDR3: CASSAGGPYEQYF
D: NA; size: NA; V: TRBV10-2; J: TRBJ2-3; DNA: TGCGCCAGCAGTGAGTCGGGGGGTTACACAGATACGCAGTATTTT; CDR3: CASSESGGYTDTQYF
D: NA; size: NA; V: TRBV30; J: TRBJ1-6; DNA: TGTGCCTGGAGCACGCCCAGGATTAGCTCCTATAATTCACCCCTCCACTTT; CDR3: CAWSTPRISSYNSPLHF
D: NA; size: NA; V: TRBV19; J: TRBJ1-1; DNA: TGTGCCAGTAGTACGCAATGGGGCGAAGCTTTCTTT; CDR3: CASSTQWGEAFF
D: NA; size: NA; V: TRBV13; J: TRBJ1-4; DNA: TGTGCCAGCAGCTTAGTGCTGGGGAGGGATGAAAAACTGTTTTTT; CDR3: CASSLVLGRDEKLFF
D: NA; size: few; V: TRBV9; J: TRBJ1-6; DNA: TGTGCCAGCAGCGTAGGCCCGGGGATATATTCACCCCTCCACTTT; CDR3: CASSVGPGIYSPLHF
D: TRBD2; size: NA; V: TRBV4-1; J: TRBJ2-3; DNA: TGCGCCAGCAGCCCAGAGGGACTCCCTGGGGGGGCAGATACGCAGTATTTT; CDR3: CASSPEGLPGGADTQYF
D: TRBD2; size: NA; V: TRBV2; J: TRBJ2-7; DNA: TGTGCCAGCAGGGGGGGAGGGACCTACGAGCAGTACTTC; CDR3: CASRGGGTYEQYF
D: TRBD2; size: once; V: TRBV30; J: TRBJ2-3; DNA: TGTGCCTGGAGGAGATGGGGGGGTAAAGATACGCAGTATTTT; CDR3: CAWRRWGGKDTQYF
D: NA; size: NA; V: TRBV1; J: TRBJ2-7; DNA: TGCACCAGCAGCCAAGATCCCGTGCGGTATTCCTACGAGCAGTACTTC; CDR3: CTSSQDPVRYSYEQYF
D: NA; size: NA; V: TRBV9; J: TRBJ1-5; DNA: TGTGCCAGCAGCCCCCGGGGGGAACAGCCCCAGCATTTT; CDR3: CASSPRGEQPQHF
D: TRBD1; size: NA; V: TRBV9; J: TRBJ2-7; DNA: TGTGCCAGCAGCGTAGGAATAGGGACAGGCTCCTACGAGCAGTACTTC; CDR3: CASSVGIGTGSYEQYF
D: NA; size: NA; V: TRBV18; J: TRBJ1-4; DNA: TGTGCCAGCTCACCACTGCACAGGGACGGTGAAAAACTGTTTTTT; CDR3: CASSPLHRDGEKLFF
D: NA; size: NA; V: TRBV2; J: TRBJ1-2; DNA: TGTGCCAGCAGTGAGAATGTCGAACAAGACTTC; CDR3: CASSENVEQDF
D: NA; size: NA; V: TRBV5-1; J: TRBJ1-4; DNA: TGCGCCAGCAGCTTGGCCGCCAGGGAGGACGAAAAACTGTTTTTT; CDR3: CASSLAAREDEKLFF
D: NA; size: NA; V: TRBV18; J: TRBJ2-5; DNA: TGTGCCAGCTCGGCGGGAGAGACCCAGTACTTC; CDR3: CASSAGETQYF
D: NA; size: NA; V: TRBV7-9; J: TRBJ2-1; DNA: TGTGCCAGCAGCTTAAGGACGGGGGAGTTTACAGATGAGCAGTTCTTC; CDR3: CASSLRTGEFTDEQFF
D: NA; size: NA; V: TRBV27; J: TRBJ2-2; DNA: TGTGCCAGCAGTTCCCGGGACTGGAACACCGGGGAGCTGTTTTTT; CDR3: CASSSRDWNTGELFF
D: NA; size: once; V: TRBV7-8; J: TRBJ2-1; DNA: TGTGCCAGCAGCCCAACCCTGAGCTCCTACAATGAGCAGTTCTTC; CDR3: CASSPTLSSYNEQFF
D: TRBD2; size: NA; V: TRBV10-3; J: TRBJ2-2; DNA: TGTGCCATCAGACCGGGACTAGCGGGGGGGAGCGCCGGGGAGCTGTTTTTT; CDR3: CAIRPGLAGGSAGELFF
D: NA; size: few; V: TRBV13; J: TRBJ2-7; DNA: TGTGCCAGCAGCTTAGTGAGCCCCTACGAGCAGTACTTC; CDR3: CASSLVSPYEQYF